Below are 27 T cell receptor beta chains sequenced from a single sample in a study of blood T cell repertoires in COVID-19. Assay used: immunoSEQ multiplex PCR; TCRdb lists only in-frame clones, some missing. Among 130,000 or so clones listed, around 87% were seen once. The sample was peripheral blood. The receptors shown here come from a woman aged 45 to 65 with acute or convalescent COVID-19.

This chain joins TRBV6-5 and TRBJ2-7, with D possibly TRBD1 on 6 matching bases. The length of the CDR3 is 12 residues. Germline V lookup: CDR1 MNHEY, CDR2 SVGAGI. V lost 4 bases and J lost 4, with 8 bases in between. This CDR3 reads CASSSTGYEQYF. The CDR3 coding sequence is TGTGCCAGCAGTTCGACAGGTTACGAGCAGTACTTC.

The chain uses TRBV9 and TRBJ1-2; tentative D call: TRBD1 (5 bases). The CDR3 is made up of 14 amino acids. CDR1 and CDR2 (germline): SGDLS, YYNGEE. Trimming removed 2 bases at V and 5 bases at J, with 13 bases between. In nucleotides, the CDR3 is TGTGCCAGCAGCGTCCGCGGGGGGGAGTATGGCTACACCTTC. This encodes CASSVRGGEYGYTF.

V and J are TRBV6-5 and TRBJ2-3; TRBD1 matches at 9 bases. The V gene's germline CDR1 is MNHEY and CDR2 SVGAGI. This CDR3 spans 13 amino acids. The V gene end was trimmed by 6 bases and the J gene end by 4 bases; junction bases not matched to a gene: 2. CDR3 in DNA: TGTGCCAGCAGCAGGACAGGGGCAGATACGCAGTATTTT. This gives the protein CASSRTGADTQYF.

The CDR3 DNA reads TGTGCCAGCAGCTTGTGGTCAGACTCTCGCTCTGGAAACACCATATATTTT. This codes for CASSLWSDSRSGNTIYF. The chain is built from TRBV5-6 and TRBJ1-3; D is unclear. Germline V CDR1 and CDR2: SGHDT, YYEEEE. The germline V and J ends were trimmed by 1 base and 0 bases, with 14 bases remaining between them. The CDR3 runs to 17 residues.

The V gene is TRBV3-1 (or the pseudogene TRBV3-2), the J gene TRBJ2-7, with a tentative D call TRBD1 (6 bases). This CDR3 comprises 15 residues. CDR1 is LGHDT, CDR2 YNNKEL, per germline (reference sequence). V gave up 1 base and J gave up 7 bases, with 17 bases separating them. CDR3 protein: CASSQGQDRHLEQYF. CDR3 DNA sequence: TGTGCCAGCAGCCAAGGACAGGACCGACACCTAGAGCAGTACTTC.

This chain uses TRBV5-6 with TRBJ2-7; D is perhaps TRBD2 (5 bases). The V end was cut by 5 bases, the J end by 0 bases, with 12 bases between. From germline, CDR1 is SGHDT and CDR2 YYEEEE. The CDR3 consists of 14 residues. The CDR3, as DNA: TGTGCCAGCAGGAGCGGAGTGAGCTCCTACGAGCAGTACTTC. Translating it yields CASRSGVSSYEQYF.

The chain has TRBV11-3 and TRBJ2-5; 9 positions agree with TRBD1. Germline V gene sequence: CDR1 SGHNT, CDR2 YENEEA. The CDR3 totals 16 residues. V was pared by 5 bases and J by 3 bases, with 10 bases of the junction left unmatched. The CDR3 nucleotides read TGTGCCAGCAGCCCTACCGGACAGGGGATGAAAGAGACCCAGTACTTC. Amino acids: CASSPTGQGMKETQYF.

The J gene is TRBJ2-7, the V gene TRBV5-4, with D unresolved. The length of the CDR3 is 15 residues. With 0 bases removed from V and 6 bases from J, the gap between germline ends came to 16 bases. Germline V gene data show CDR1 as SGHNT and CDR2 as YYREEE (reference sequence). CDR3 nucleotides: TGTGCCAGCAGCTTGGAATTAGGCCCCTCGGGCGAGCAGTACTTC. The encoded protein is CASSLELGPSGEQYF.

This chain connects TRBV18 to TRBJ2-3; a possible D gene is TRBD2 (5 bases). The CDR3 is 12 amino acids. Trimming left V 6 bases short and J 6 bases short, with 10 bases between. The V gene's germline CDR1 is KGHSH and CDR2 LQKENI. The DNA of the CDR3 is TGTGCCAGCTCTCCCCCGGGGGATACGCAGTATTTT. This codes for CASSPPGDTQYF. Full variable domain (outside the CDR3, taken from reference TRBV18 and TRBJ2-3): NAGVMQNPRHLVRRRGQEARLRCSPMKGHSHVYWYRQLPEEGLKFMVYLQKENIIDESGMPKERFSAEFPKEGPSILRIQQVVRGDSAAYFCASSPPGDTQYFGPGTRLTVL.

The chain employs TRBV7-2 and TRBJ2-3; 14 nucleotides line up with TRBD2. From germline, CDR1 is SGHTA and CDR2 FQGNSA. The CDR3 runs to 16 residues. J was trimmed by 7 bases and V by 6 bases; bases with no gene match: 9. The CDR3 sequence is CASRLPGLAGVNTQYF. CDR3 DNA sequence: TGTGCCAGCAGACTCCCGGGACTAGCGGGAGTTAATACGCAGTATTTT.

CDR3 sequence reads: CASSISGRGSYEQYF. As DNA, the CDR3 is TGTGCCAGTAGTATTTCCGGCAGGGGGTCCTACGAGCAGTACTTC. This chain links TRBV19 with TRBJ2-7; TRBD1 matches 7 bases. In germline, CDR1 is LNHDA, CDR2 SQIVND (reference sequence). CDR3 size: 15 residues. With V trimmed by 3 bases and J by 1 base, 6 bases remained unmatched.

The chain recombines TRBV29-1 with TRBJ1-2, with TRBD1 matching over 11 bases. Trimming cost V 7 bases and J 3 bases; bases outside gene matches: 4. The CDR3 extends over 13 amino acids. Germline loops: CDR1 SQVTM, CDR2 ANQGSEA. CDR3 loop: CSASGQGDYGYTF. The CDR3 nucleotides read TGCAGCGCGTCGGGACAGGGGGACTATGGCTACACCTTC. The variable domain in full, with the rest retrieved from reference TRBV29-1 and TRBJ1-2, is SAVISQKPSRDICQRGTSLTIQCQVDSQVTMMFWYRQQPGQSLTLIATANQGSEATYESGFVIDKFPISRPNLTFSTLTVSNMSPEDSSIYLCSASGQGDYGYTFGSGTRLTVV.

The CDR3 nucleotides read TGTGCCAGTAGTAACGGGGGAACCTACGAGCAGTACTTC. The encoded protein is CASSNGGTYEQYF. This chain uses TRBV19 with TRBJ2-7; tentative D call: TRBD2 (6 bases). This CDR3 is 13 amino acids long. The V gene's germline CDR1 is LNHDA and CDR2 SQIVND (reference sequence). Trimming took off 4 bases at V and 2 bases at J, with 9 bases between the two ends.

The gene calls are TRBV7-9 and TRBJ2-5; 8 positions agree with TRBD1. Germline trimming cut 1 base from V and 7 bases from J; bases unmatched to any gene: 8. Germline CDR1 and CDR2: SEHNR and FQNEAQ (reference sequence). There are 15 residues in the CDR3. In DNA, the CDR3 is TGTGCCAGCAGCTTAGTGGGACAGGACAGTGGGACCCAGTACTTC. Translation gives CASSLVGQDSGTQYF.

This sequence joins TRBV12-3 or TRBV12-4 and TRBJ1-2; 9 bases map to TRBD1. CDR3 length equals 13 residues. Unmatched junction bases numbered 7, after V lost 6 bases and J lost 8 bases. CDR3: CASSLDRGGGYTF. CDR3 DNA sequence: TGTGCCAGCAGCTTGGACAGGGGAGGGGGCTACACCTTC.

The chain employs TRBV10-1 and TRBJ2-1; D might be TRBD2 (6 bases). V was pared by 8 bases and J by 7 bases, with 9 bases between. The CDR3 consists of 11 residues. Germline CDR1 reads WNHNN; CDR2 reads SYGVQD (reference sequence). The CDR3 nucleotides read TGCGCCAGCCTGGGGGGTAATGAGCAGTTCTTC. Protein product: CASLGGNEQFF.

The chain combines TRBV6-2 or TRBV6-3 with TRBJ1-1, with D uncertain. This CDR3 comprises 14 residues. Trimming stripped 2 bases from V and 0 bases from J, with 7 bases between. The V gene's germline CDR1 is MNHEY and CDR2 SVGEGT. CDR3 region: CASSYLSVNTEAFF. Written as DNA, the CDR3 is TGTGCCAGCAGTTACCTGAGTGTGAACACTGAAGCTTTCTTT.

The chain combines TRBV7-2 with TRBJ1-2; D ambiguous. CDR1 and CDR2 from the germline V gene are SGHTA and FQGNSA. This CDR3 region has 14 residues. V was shortened by 4 bases and J by 8 bases, with 17 bases between the two germline ends. CDR3: CASSWEVSSEGYTF. As DNA, the CDR3 is TGTGCCAGCAGCTGGGAGGTGTCATCGGAGGGCTACACCTTC. The full variable domain, with the rest looked up from reference TRBV7-2 and TRBJ1-2, is GAGVSQSPSNKVTEKGKDVELRCDPISGHTALYWYRQSLGQGLEFLIYFQGNSAPDKSGLPSDRFSAERTGGSVSTLTIQRTQQEDSAVYLCASSWEVSSEGYTFGSGTRLTVV.

In this sample, this clone turned up a few times. The chain uses TRBV10-3 and TRBJ2-7; 7 nucleotides match TRBD2. Unmatched junction bases numbered 5, after V lost 0 bases and J lost 6 bases. The CDR3 loop spans 14 amino acids. The germline V gene encodes CDR1 ENHRY and CDR2 SYGVKD. CDR3 residues: CAISESAGVLEQYF. The CDR3 coding sequence is TGTGCCATCAGTGAGTCTGCGGGAGTTCTCGAGCAGTACTTC.

The chain combines TRBV24-1 with TRBJ1-5; TRBD1 aligns across 9 bases. V lost 2 bases to trimming and J lost 4 bases; unmatched junction nucleotides: 5. CDR1 and CDR2 from the germline V gene are KGHDR and SFDVKD. The CDR3 has 16 amino acids. The chain's CDR3 is CATSDSGTGTNQPQHF. Here the CDR3 DNA reads TGTGCCACCAGTGATTCCGGGACAGGGACTAATCAGCCCCAGCATTTT.

This chain uses TRBV7-2 with TRBJ2-3; 9 nucleotides agree with TRBD2. V shed 6 bases and J 6 bases; nucleotides not matched to a gene: 10. Germline-derived CDR1 and CDR2 are SGHTA and FQGNSA. The CDR3 covers 15 residues. CDR3 bases: TGTGCCAGCAGTCTTAGCGGGAGTGGATCCGATACGCAGTATTTT. As protein: CASSLSGSGSDTQYF.

The CDR3 protein is CASSQDPQRGLNYGYTF. CDR3 sequence (DNA): TGCGCCAGCAGCCAAGATCCCCAACGAGGCTTAAACTATGGCTACACCTTC. J is TRBJ1-2 and V is TRBV4-1, with D hard to call. There are 17 residues in the CDR3. The V gene's germline CDR1 is MGHRA and CDR2 YSYEKL. V was trimmed by 0 bases and J by 2 bases, leaving 16 bases between them.

The V gene is TRBV4-1, the J gene TRBJ2-2; the match to TRBD1 covers 7 bases. Germline loops: CDR1 MGHRA, CDR2 YSYEKL. This CDR3 is 17 amino acids long. The trim removed 3 bases at V and 1 base at J, leaving 8 bases unmatched. The DNA of the CDR3 is TGCGCCAGCAGCCACGGTCCTAGGACAGGGAACACCGGGGAGCTGTTTTTT. Amino acids: CASSHGPRTGNTGELFF.

V and J are TRBV29-1 and TRBJ2-2; D perhaps matches TRBD2 (6 bases). Germline CDR1 is SQVTM and CDR2 is ANQGSEA. CDR3 length: 14 residues. The V gene lost 6 bases and the J gene lost 4 bases, with 15 bases spanning the gap. In nucleotides, the CDR3 is TGCAGCGTCGCCCGGGAGAGGGGCACCGGGGAGCTGTTTTTT. Protein sequence: CSVARERGTGELFF.

This clone occurred a few times. The chain couples TRBV30 to TRBJ1-2, with D perhaps TRBD1 (6 bases). Trimming removed 8 bases at V and 2 bases at J, with 21 bases between. CDR3 length equals 15 residues. CDR1 and CDR2 from the germline V gene are GTSNPN and SVGIG (reference sequence). The CDR3 bases are TGTGCCGCAGGAACAGGGTTCCCTAACAACTATGGCTACACCTTC. Amino acid sequence: CAAGTGFPNNYGYTF.

The rearrangement uses TRBV18 and TRBJ1-4; TRBD1 might be the D (5 bases). This CDR3 has 15 residues. V was shortened by 0 bases and J by 5 bases, with 10 bases between the two germline ends. The germline V gene encodes CDR1 KGHSH and CDR2 LQKENI. This CDR3 reads CASSPPNQGNEKLFF. The CDR3 nucleotides read TGTGCCAGCTCACCACCGAATCAGGGCAATGAAAAACTGTTTTTT.

V usage is TRBV20-1 and J usage is TRBJ2-7, with a possible D match to TRBD2 (5 bases). Germline V gene sequence: CDR1 DFQATT, CDR2 SNEGSKA (reference sequence). Trimming removed 6 bases at V and 4 bases at J, with 10 bases between. This CDR3 is built from 11 residues. CDR3 sequence: CSAPRGYEQYF. The CDR3 DNA reads TGCAGTGCCCCCCGGGGTTACGAGCAGTACTTC.